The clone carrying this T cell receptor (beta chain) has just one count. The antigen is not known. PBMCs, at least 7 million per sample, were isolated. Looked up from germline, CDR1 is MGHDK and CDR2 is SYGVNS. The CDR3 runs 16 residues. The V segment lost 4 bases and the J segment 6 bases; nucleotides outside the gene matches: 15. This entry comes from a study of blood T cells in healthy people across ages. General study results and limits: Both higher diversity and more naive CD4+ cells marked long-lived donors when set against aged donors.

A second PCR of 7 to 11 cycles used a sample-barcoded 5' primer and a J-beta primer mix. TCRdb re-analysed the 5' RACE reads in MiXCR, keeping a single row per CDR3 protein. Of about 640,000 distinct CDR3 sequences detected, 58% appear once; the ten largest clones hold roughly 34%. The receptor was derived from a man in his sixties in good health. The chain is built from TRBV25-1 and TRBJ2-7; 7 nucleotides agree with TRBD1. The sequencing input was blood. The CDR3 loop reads CASSAHTGDRICEQYF. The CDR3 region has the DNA TGTGCCAGCAGTGCGCACACAGGGGATCGTATTTGCGAGCAGTACTTC.